The next 11 T cell receptor beta chains were all read from a single sample in a study of T cell responses to AZD1222 COVID-19 vaccine. Here immunoSEQ multiplex PCR was the method, and the copy in TCRdb shows in-frame clones only, minus some. This sample has more than 150,000 clones; around 90% occur once, and the top ten carry approximately 1.9%. Sequenced material: peripheral blood, taken 28 days after the second AZD1222 dose. The origin of the receptors is an adult who received the AZD1222 COVID-19 vaccine.

V usage is TRBV11-2 and J usage is TRBJ2-3; the D gene is possibly TRBD1 (5 bases). This CDR3 comprises 14 residues. V was clipped by 6 bases and J by 0 bases, with 10 bases between them. Per the germline V gene, CDR1 is SGHAT and CDR2 is FQNNGV. The CDR3 is CASSLTVSTDTQYF. CDR3 DNA: TGTGCCAGCAGTTTGACAGTCAGCACAGATACGCAGTATTTT.

The chain recombines TRBV18 with TRBJ1-2; D gene ambiguous. Germline assignment: CDR1 KGHSH and CDR2 LQKENI. This CDR3 comprises 14 residues. V was trimmed by 3 bases and J by 6 bases, leaving 14 bases between them. The CDR3 spells CASSPGNDGDGYTF. The CDR3 nucleotides read TGTGCCAGCTCACCGGGGAACGACGGCGATGGCTACACCTTC.

This clone showed up just once. One junction end does not reproduce the germline sequence, and a read error may be involved. This chain uses TRBV2 with TRBJ1-4; D possibly corresponds to TRBD1 (5 bases). The CDR3 extends over 14 amino acids. Germline CDR1 is SNHLY and CDR2 is FYNNEI. This chain's CDR3 is CASSASGAKEKLFF. CDR3 DNA sequence: TGTGCCAGCAGTGCAAGCGGGGCTAAGGAAAAACTGTTTTTT.

This rearrangement joins TRBV7-9 to TRBJ2-3; possibly TRBD1 or TRBD2 for D (7 bases each). CDR3 size: 15 residues. The germline V gene encodes CDR1 SEHNR and CDR2 FQNEAQ (reference sequence). Trimming took 8 bases from V and 0 from J, leaving 15 bases between them. The CDR3 DNA reads TGTGCCAGCGGGGAGGGGACAGCTAGCACAGATACGCAGTATTTT. This gives the protein CASGEGTASTDTQYF.

The chain couples TRBV9 to TRBJ2-3; 9 bases line up with TRBD1. The CDR3 is 16 residues long. Germline V CDR1 and CDR2: SGDLS, YYNGEE. V lost 5 bases to trimming and J lost 1 base; unmatched junction nucleotides: 8. The CDR3 bases are TGTGCCAGCAGATTACAGGGGGCGCAGGGCACAGATACGCAGTATTTT. Protein: CASRLQGAQGTDTQYF. The variable domain in full, completed from reference TRBV9 and TRBJ2-3, reads DSGVTQTPKHLITATGQRVTLRCSPRSGDLSVYWYQQSLDQGLQFLIQYYNGEERAKGNILERFSAQQFPDLHSELNLSSLELGDSALYFCASRLQGAQGTDTQYFGPGTRLTVL.

This sequence joins TRBV10-1 and TRBJ1-1; the D gene is possibly TRBD1 (6 bases). The germline V and J ends were trimmed by 8 bases and 0 bases, with 16 bases remaining between them. CDR3 length: 15 residues. Germline-derived CDR1 and CDR2 are WNHNN and SYGVQD (reference sequence). CDR3 amino acids: CASSLQGTLNTEAFF. The CDR3 DNA sequence: TGCGCCAGCTCCTTACAGGGAACTTTGAACACTGAAGCTTTCTTT.

The chain uses TRBV6-5 and TRBJ1-5; D uncertain. This CDR3 is 12 amino acids long. Germline CDR1 MNHEY, CDR2 SVGAGI. V shed 2 bases and J shed 4 bases, with 3 bases lying between them. DNA for the CDR3: TGTGCCAGCAGTTACACGAATCAGCCCCAGCATTTT. Translated: CASSYTNQPQHF.

The genes are TRBV5-1 and TRBJ2-7; 7 bases agree with TRBD1. This CDR3 comprises 14 residues. Per germline, CDR1 SGHRS and CDR2 YFSETQ. J lost 6 bases, V lost 1 base, and 7 bases had no gene match. Written as DNA, the CDR3 is TGCGCCAGCAGCTTGAGGACAGGTCCAGTCGAGCAGTACTTC. Its protein is CASSLRTGPVEQYF.

The chain carries TRBV16 and TRBJ1-4; D remains unclear. The CDR3 is made up of 15 amino acids. Looked up from germline, CDR1 is KGHSY and CDR2 is FQNENV. The germline V and J ends were trimmed by 8 bases and 8 bases, with 21 bases remaining between them. The CDR3 is CASGRPGRVGEKLFF. The CDR3 region has the DNA TGTGCCAGCGGCAGGCCGGGGAGAGTGGGAGAAAAACTGTTTTTT.

A note on this clone: Within the sample, other DNA sequences also encode this same CDR3. The J gene is TRBJ1-1, the V gene TRBV3-1 (or the pseudogene TRBV3-2); TRBD1 agrees at 8 bases. The V gene end was trimmed by 4 bases and the J gene end by 4 bases; junction bases not matched to a gene: 5. This CDR3 spans 14 amino acids. CDR1 LGHDT and CDR2 YNNKEL come from the germline V gene (reference sequence). The CDR3 DNA sequence: TGTGCCAGCAGCCTTCAGGGGGCCGGCACTGAAGCTTTCTTT. It specifies CASSLQGAGTEAFF.

The rearrangement links TRBV9 to TRBJ2-1; tentative D call: TRBD1 (6 bases). The CDR3 contains 13 residues. Trimming stripped 3 bases from V and 10 bases from J, with 14 bases between. In germline, CDR1 is SGDLS, CDR2 YYNGEE. Here the CDR3 reads CASSAGLDREQFF. As DNA, the CDR3 is TGTGCCAGCAGCGCCGGTCTAGACAGGGAGCAGTTCTTC.